The clone carrying this TCR beta chain was seen ten or more times. These data belong to a study of response to subunit inactivated influenza vaccine. TCRdb reanalysed the RT-PCR reads using MiXCR and keeps one entry per CDR3 protein. The table shows more than 500,000 distinct CDR3 sequences, with about 11% occurring only once. V was pared by 4 bases and J by 2 bases, with 15 bases between. CDR1 is SGHRS, CDR2 YFSETQ, per germline. The length of the CDR3 is 16 residues. The data were also submitted as part of a second study, on T cells expressing NK-cell markers. Per that study: Synthesis of TCR beta cDNA relied on 5'RACE template switching carrying UMIs. CD3+CD56+NKG2C+, CD3+CD56+NKG2C- and CD3+CD56-NKG2C+ T cells, once sorted, supplied the TCR beta repertoires. Where a handful of donors were concerned, these clonotypes also led the CD3+CD56-NKG2C+ fraction.

The origin of this receptor is a man in his fifties or sixties who received an inactivated influenza vaccine. Material: PBMCs from blood, obtained on the day of vaccination. V gene TRBV5-1 combines with J gene TRBJ2-2, with D possibly being TRBD1 (6 bases). The CDR3 DNA reads as TGCGCCAGCAGCATACTACCGGGACAAAACACCGGGGAGCTGTTTTTT. Translated: CASSILPGQNTGELFF.